This T cell receptor (beta chain) is from a study of cytomegalovirus exposure and HLA in healthy donors. The junction had 5 bases not matched to a gene; V was cut back by 1 base and J by 4 bases. The CDR3 contains 15 residues. CDR1 SGHNT and CDR2 YYREEE come from the germline V gene (reference sequence). The study's findings and limits: Cytomegalovirus association was listed for about 160 TCR beta chains.

The PCR made use of 60 Vbeta and 13 Jbeta primers. The assay was immunoSEQ multiplex PCR, and TCRdb's table has in-frame clones only and misses some. The data contain 99,000 or so clones, about an eighth of them seen just once; the ten biggest clones take up roughly 15%. About this clone: Its antigen is still unknown.

This TCR was sampled from a man aged 35 to 55 in good health and CMV-seropositive. Sequenced sample: PBMCs. The chain combines TRBV5-4 with TRBJ2-3, with TRBD2 matching over 8 bases. The CDR3 loop is CASSLRAGEADTQYF. DNA of the CDR3: TGTGCCAGCAGCTTGCGAGCGGGGGAGGCAGATACGCAGTATTTT. The whole variable domain, filled in from reference TRBV5-4 and TRBJ2-3, reads ETGVTQSPTHLIKTRGQQVTLRCSSQSGHNTVSWYQQALGQGPQFIFQYYREEENGRGNFPPRFSGLQFPNYSSELNVNALELDDSALYLCASSLRAGEADTQYFGPGTRLTVL.